The sequence of this T cell receptor (beta chain) was determined in a study of PD-L1 blockade in urothelial cancer. Overall study: Administration of atezolizumab to patients began at some point between 2013 and 2014, at 1,200 mg intravenously every 3 weeks. Specimens of blood held a median count of 141,255 T cells. The analyses of blood took place 3 weeks (second dose) and 6 weeks after treatment start.

Regarding time point: peripheral blood 6 weeks after treatment start. Samples were collected from each patient before treatment and during treatment. Each patient gave between 1 and 8 of them in total. The table came from immunoSEQ multiplex PCR; TCRdb's copy has only in-frame clones and leaves some out. The sample lists tens of thousands of clones; 88% were seen once. This CDR3 is 15 amino acids long. Germline CDR1 is KGHSH and CDR2 is LQKENI. Trimming took 6 bases from V and 4 from J; bases not matched to a gene: 4. The sequence was obtained from a man aged 60 to 69 with urothelial cancer. Source: PBMCs, taken around atezolizumab (anti-PD-L1) treatment. J is TRBJ1-4 and V is TRBV18; 11 bases agree with TRBD1. CDR3 bases: TGTGCCAGCTCCGGGACAGGGGGAATTAATGAAAAACTGTTTTTT. Translation: CASSGTGGINEKLFF.